Following are 5 T cell receptor beta chains from one sample sequenced in a study of cytomegalovirus exposure and HLA in healthy donors. Clones were read by immunoSEQ multiplex PCR, and TCRdb kept only the in-frame ones, dropping some. The data contain 150,000 to 200,000 clones, about 90% of them singletons. Sequenced input: PBMCs. The receptor set was obtained from a woman aged 18-30 years in good health and CMV-seropositive.

V usage is TRBV2 and J usage is TRBJ2-2; 11 bases line up with TRBD1. CDR3 size: 18 residues. The J segment lost 5 bases and the V segment lost 5 bases, leaving 13 bases of the junction unmatched. Per the germline V gene, CDR1 is SNHLY and CDR2 is FYNNEI. CDR3 in amino acids: CASSSGTGGHKGTGELFF. In DNA, the CDR3 is TGTGCCAGCAGTTCCGGGACAGGGGGACATAAGGGGACCGGGGAGCTGTTTTTT.

The chain has TRBV29-1 and TRBJ2-2; the D gene is possibly TRBD1 (5 bases). CDR1 and CDR2 (germline): SQVTM, ANQGSEA. This CDR3 comprises 14 residues. Trimming shortened V by 4 bases and J by 4 bases, and 13 bases separated the two germline ends. CDR3 in DNA: TGCAGCGTTGGGTCCGCAAGGGGCACCGGGGAGCTGTTTTTT. Residues: CSVGSARGTGELFF.

V usage is TRBV19 and J usage is TRBJ2-2, with TRBD2 matching 11 bases. Germline CDR1 is LNHDA and CDR2 is SQIVND (reference sequence). Trimming at V came to 6 bases and at J to 4 bases, leaving 1 base not matched to a gene. The CDR3 runs to 14 residues. CDR3 sequence (DNA): TGTGCCAGTAGCGGACTAGCGGGCACCGGGGAGCTGTTTTTT. It specifies CASSGLAGTGELFF. Supplemented by reference TRBV19 and TRBJ2-2, the full variable domain reads DGGITQSPKYLFRKEGQNVTLSCEQNLNHDAMYWYRQDPGQGLRLIYYSQIVNDFQKGDIAEGYSVSREKKESFPLTVTSAQKNPTAFYLCASSGLAGTGELFFGEGSRLTVL.

Only a few counts were recorded for this clone. This chain links TRBV4-3 with TRBJ2-1, with 7 bases identical to TRBD1. Losses at the gene ends were 2 bases for V and 10 bases for J; bases not matched to a gene: 5. The CDR3 has 13 amino acids. CDR1 is LGHNA, CDR2 YSLEER, per germline. The CDR3: CASSQQYRGEQFF. The CDR3 coding sequence is TGCGCCAGCAGCCAACAATACAGGGGCGAGCAGTTCTTC.

This chain links TRBV6-5 with TRBJ2-2, with D hard to call. The germline V gene has CDR1 MNHEY and CDR2 SVGAGI. Trimming removed 5 bases from V and 1 base from J, with 8 bases in between. CDR3 length: 14 amino acids. CDR3 loop: CASSKVRNTGELFF. The CDR3 DNA is TGTGCCAGCAGTAAAGTCAGGAACACCGGGGAGCTGTTTTTT.